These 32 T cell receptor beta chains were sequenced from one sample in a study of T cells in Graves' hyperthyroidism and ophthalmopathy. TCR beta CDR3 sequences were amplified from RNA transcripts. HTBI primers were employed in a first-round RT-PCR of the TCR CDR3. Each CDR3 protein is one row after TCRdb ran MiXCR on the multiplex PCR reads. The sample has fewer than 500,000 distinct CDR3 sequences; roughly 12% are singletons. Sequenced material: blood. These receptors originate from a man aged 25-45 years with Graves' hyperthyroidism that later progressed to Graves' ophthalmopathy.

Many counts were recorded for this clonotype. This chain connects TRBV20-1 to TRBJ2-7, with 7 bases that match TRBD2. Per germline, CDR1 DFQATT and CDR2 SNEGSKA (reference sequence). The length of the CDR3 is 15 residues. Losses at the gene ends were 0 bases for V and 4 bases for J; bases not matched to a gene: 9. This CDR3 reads CSAREDGGIRYEQYF. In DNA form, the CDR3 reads TGCAGTGCTAGAGAAGACGGGGGGATACGATACGAGCAGTACTTC.

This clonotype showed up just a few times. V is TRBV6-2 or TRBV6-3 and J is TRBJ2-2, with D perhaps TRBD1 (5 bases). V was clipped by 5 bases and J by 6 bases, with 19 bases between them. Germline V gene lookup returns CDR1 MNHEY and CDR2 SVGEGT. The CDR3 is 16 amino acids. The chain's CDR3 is CASSQQARHRAGELFF. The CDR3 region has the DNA TGTGCCAGCAGTCAACAGGCGCGGCACCGGGCCGGGGAGCTGTTTTTT.

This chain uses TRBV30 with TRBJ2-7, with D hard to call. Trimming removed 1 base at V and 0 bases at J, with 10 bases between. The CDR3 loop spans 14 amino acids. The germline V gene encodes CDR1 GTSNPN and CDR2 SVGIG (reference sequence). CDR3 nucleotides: TGTGCCTGGAGTGGACCCTCTCTCTCCTACGAGCAGTACTTC. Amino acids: CAWSGPSLSYEQYF.

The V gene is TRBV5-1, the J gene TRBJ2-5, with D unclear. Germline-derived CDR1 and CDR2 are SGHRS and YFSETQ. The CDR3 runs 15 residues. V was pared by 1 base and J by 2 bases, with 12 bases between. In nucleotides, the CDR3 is TGCGCCAGCAGCTTGAGATATGGGATTCAAGAGACCCAGTACTTC. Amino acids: CASSLRYGIQETQYF.

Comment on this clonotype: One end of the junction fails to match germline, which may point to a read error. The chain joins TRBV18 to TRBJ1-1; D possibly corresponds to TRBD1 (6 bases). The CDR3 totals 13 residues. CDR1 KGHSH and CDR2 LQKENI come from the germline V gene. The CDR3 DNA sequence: TGTGCCAGCTCTCCCCCCGGGGACACTGAAGCTTCCTTT. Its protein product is CASSPPGDTEASF. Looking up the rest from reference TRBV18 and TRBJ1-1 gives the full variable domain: NAGVMQNPRHLVRRRGQEARLRCSPMKGHSHVYWYRQLPEEGLKFMVYLQKENIIDESGMPKERFSAEFPKEGPSILRIQQVVRGDSAAYFCASSPPGDTEASFGQGTRLTVV.

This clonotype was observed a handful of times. The DNA for the CDR3 is TGCAGCGTTCGGATGACTACTGAATACGAGCAGTACTTC. Its translation is CSVRMTTEYEQYF. The chain uses TRBV29-1 and TRBJ2-7, with a tentative D call TRBD2 (5 bases). V gave up 5 bases and J gave up 4 bases, with 15 bases separating them. Germline assignment: CDR1 SQVTM and CDR2 ANQGSEA. The CDR3 spans 13 residues.

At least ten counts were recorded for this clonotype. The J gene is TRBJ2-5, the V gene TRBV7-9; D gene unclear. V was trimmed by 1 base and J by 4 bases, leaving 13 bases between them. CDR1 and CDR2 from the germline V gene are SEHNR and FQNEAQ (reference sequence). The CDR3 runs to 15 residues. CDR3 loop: CASSLGGVRGETQYF. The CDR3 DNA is TGTGCCAGCAGCTTAGGCGGAGTTCGAGGAGAGACCCAGTACTTC.

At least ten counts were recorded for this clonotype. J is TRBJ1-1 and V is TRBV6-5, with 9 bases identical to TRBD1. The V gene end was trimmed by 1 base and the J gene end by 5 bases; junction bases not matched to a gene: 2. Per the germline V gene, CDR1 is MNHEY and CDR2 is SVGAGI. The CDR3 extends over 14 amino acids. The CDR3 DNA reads TGTGCCAGCAGTTACTACAGGGGGCGAACTGAAGCTTTCTTT. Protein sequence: CASSYYRGRTEAFF.

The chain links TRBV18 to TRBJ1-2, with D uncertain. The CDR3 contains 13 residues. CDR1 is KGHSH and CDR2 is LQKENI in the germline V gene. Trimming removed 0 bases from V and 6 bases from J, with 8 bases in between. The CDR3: CASSPPRQDGYTF. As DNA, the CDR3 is TGTGCCAGCTCACCACCCCGGCAGGATGGCTACACCTTC.

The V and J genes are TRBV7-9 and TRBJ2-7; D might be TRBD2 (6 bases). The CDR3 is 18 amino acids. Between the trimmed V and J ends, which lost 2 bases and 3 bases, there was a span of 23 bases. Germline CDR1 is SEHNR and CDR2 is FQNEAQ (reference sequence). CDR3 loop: CASSLPKLGRGWDYEQYF. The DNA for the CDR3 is TGTGCCAGCAGCTTACCGAAACTTGGGCGGGGTTGGGACTACGAGCAGTACTTC.

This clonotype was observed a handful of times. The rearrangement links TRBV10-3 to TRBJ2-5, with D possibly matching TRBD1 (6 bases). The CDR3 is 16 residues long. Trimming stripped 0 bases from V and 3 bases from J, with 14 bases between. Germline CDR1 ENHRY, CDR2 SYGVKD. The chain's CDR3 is CAISESLSRGEETQYF. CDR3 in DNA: TGTGCCATCAGTGAGTCGCTGTCCAGGGGAGAAGAGACCCAGTACTTC.

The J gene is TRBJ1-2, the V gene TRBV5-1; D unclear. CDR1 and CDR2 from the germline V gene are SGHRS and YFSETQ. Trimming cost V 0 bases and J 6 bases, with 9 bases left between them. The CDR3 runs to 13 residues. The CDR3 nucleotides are TGCGCCAGCAGCTTGGCGGGTGAGGATGGCTACACCTTC. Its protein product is CASSLAGEDGYTF.

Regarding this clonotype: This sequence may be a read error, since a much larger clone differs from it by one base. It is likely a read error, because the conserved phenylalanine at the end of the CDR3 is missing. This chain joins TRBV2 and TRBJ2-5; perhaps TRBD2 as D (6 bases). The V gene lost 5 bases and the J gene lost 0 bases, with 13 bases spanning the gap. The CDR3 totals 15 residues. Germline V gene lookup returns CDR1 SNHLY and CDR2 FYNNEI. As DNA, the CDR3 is TGTGCCAGCAGTAAGGCGGGACGGAACCAAGAGACCCAGTACCTC. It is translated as CASSKAGRNQETQYL.

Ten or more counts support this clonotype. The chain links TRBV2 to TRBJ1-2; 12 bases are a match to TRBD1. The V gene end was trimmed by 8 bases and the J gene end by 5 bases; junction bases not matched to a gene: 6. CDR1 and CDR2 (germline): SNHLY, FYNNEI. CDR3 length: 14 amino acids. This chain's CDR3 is CASGPGQGAYGYTF. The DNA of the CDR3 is TGTGCCAGCGGGCCGGGACAGGGGGCTTATGGCTACACCTTC.

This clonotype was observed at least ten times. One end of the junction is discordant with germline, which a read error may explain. The CDR3 sequence: CASREGTGGNQPQHF. The CDR3 coding sequence is TGTGCCAGCAGGGAAGGGACAGGGGGCAATCAGCCCCAGCATTTT. This rearrangement joins TRBV2 to TRBJ1-5, with 10 bases lining up with TRBD1. The germline V gene encodes CDR1 SNHLY and CDR2 FYNNEI. This CDR3 has 15 residues.

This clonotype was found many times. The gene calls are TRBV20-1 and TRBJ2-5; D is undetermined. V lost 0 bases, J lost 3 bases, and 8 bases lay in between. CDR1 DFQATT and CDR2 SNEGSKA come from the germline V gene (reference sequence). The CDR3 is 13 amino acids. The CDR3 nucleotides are TGCAGTGCTAGAGAGGTCAACGAAGAGACCCAGTACTTC. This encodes CSAREVNEETQYF.

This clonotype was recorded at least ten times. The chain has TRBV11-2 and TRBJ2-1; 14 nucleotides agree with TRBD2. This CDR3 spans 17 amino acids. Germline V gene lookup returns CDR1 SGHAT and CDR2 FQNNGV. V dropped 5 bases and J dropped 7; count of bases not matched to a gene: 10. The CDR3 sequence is CASSPMGGTSGGNEQFF. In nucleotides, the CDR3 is TGTGCCAGCAGCCCAATGGGAGGGACTAGCGGGGGTAATGAGCAGTTCTTC.

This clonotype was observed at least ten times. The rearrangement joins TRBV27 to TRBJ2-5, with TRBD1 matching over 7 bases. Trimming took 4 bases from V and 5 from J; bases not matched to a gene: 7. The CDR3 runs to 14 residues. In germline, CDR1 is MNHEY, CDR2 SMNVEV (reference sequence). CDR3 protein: CASSYRGRVETQYF. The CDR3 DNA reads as TGTGCCAGCAGTTATAGGGGGCGCGTGGAGACCCAGTACTTC.

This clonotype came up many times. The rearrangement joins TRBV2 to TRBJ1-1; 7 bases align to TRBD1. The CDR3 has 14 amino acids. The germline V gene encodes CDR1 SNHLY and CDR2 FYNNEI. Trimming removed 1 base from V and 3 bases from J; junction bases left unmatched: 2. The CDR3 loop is CASSEEGAHTEAFF. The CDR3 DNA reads TGTGCCAGCAGTGAAGAGGGGGCACACACTGAAGCTTTCTTT. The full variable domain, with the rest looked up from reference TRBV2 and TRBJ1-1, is EPEVTQTPSHQVTQMGQEVILRCVPISNHLYFYWYRQILGQKVEFLVSFYNNEISEKSEIFDDQFSVERPDGSNFTLKIRSTKLEDSAMYFCASSEEGAHTEAFFGQGTRLTVV.

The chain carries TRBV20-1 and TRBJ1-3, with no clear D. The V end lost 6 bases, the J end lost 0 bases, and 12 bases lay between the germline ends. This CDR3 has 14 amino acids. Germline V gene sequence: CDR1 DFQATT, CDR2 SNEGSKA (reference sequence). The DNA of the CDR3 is TGCAGTGCCCCACATGCAATCTCTGGAAACACCATATATTTT. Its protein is CSAPHAISGNTIYF.

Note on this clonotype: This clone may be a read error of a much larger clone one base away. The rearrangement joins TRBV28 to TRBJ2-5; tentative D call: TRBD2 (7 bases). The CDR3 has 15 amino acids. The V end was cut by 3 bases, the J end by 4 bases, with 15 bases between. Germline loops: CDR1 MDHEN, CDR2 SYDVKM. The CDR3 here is CASSFPRGARETQYF. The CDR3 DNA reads TGTGCCAGCAGTTTTCCCCGGGGGGCCAGAGAGACCCAGTACTTC.

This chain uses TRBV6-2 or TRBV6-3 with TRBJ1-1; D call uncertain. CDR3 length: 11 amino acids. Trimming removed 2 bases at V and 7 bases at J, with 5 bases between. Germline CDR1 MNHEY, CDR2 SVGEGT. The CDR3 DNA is TGTGCCAGCAGTTACGTCCTTGAAGCTTTCTTT. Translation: CASSYVLEAFF.

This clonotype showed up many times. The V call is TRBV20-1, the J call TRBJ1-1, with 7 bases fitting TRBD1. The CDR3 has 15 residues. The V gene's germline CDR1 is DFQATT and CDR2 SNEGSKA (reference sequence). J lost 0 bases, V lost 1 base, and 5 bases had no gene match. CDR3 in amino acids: CSARGKGQMNTEAFF. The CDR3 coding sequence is TGCAGTGCTAGAGGCAAGGGACAGATGAACACTGAAGCTTTCTTT.

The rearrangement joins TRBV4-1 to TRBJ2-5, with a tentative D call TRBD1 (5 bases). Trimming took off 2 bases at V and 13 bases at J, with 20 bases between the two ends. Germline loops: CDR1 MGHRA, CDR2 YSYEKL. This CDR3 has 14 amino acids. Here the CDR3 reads CASSQPPWTPRVYF. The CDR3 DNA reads TGCGCCAGCAGCCAACCACCGTGGACACCCCGGGTGTACTTC.

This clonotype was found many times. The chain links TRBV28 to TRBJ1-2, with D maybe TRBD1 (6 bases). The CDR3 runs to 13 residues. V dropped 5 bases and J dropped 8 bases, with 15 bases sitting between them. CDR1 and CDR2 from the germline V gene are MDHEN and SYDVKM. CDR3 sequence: CASSITGFGGYTF. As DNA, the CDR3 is TGTGCCAGCAGTATTACAGGGTTTGGAGGCTACACCTTC.

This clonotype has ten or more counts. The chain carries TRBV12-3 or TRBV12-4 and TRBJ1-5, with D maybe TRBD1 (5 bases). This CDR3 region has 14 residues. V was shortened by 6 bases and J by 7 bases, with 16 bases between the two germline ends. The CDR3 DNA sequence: TGTGCCAGCAGCCTCGACAGATACGGGCAGCCCCAGCATTTT. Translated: CASSLDRYGQPQHF.

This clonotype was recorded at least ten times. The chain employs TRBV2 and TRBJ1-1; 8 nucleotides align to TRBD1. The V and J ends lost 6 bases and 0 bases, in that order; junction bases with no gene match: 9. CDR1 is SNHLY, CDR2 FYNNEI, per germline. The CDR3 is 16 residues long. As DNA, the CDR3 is TGTGCCAGCAGCCAAAACAGGGGGGGGATGAACACTGAAGCTTTCTTT. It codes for CASSQNRGGMNTEAFF.

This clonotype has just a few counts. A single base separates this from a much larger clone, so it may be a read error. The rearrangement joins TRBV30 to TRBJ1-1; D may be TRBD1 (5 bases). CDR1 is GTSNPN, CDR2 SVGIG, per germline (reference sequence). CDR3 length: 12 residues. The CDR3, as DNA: TGTGCCTGGAGCCAGGGTTTCACTGGAGCTTTCTTT. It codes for CAWSQGFTGAFF.

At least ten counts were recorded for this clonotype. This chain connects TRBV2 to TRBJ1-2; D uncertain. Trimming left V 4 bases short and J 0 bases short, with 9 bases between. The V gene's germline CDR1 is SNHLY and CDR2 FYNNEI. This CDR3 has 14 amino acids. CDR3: CASSVGTANYGYTF. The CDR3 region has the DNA TGTGCCAGCAGTGTCGGCACTGCTAACTATGGCTACACCTTC.

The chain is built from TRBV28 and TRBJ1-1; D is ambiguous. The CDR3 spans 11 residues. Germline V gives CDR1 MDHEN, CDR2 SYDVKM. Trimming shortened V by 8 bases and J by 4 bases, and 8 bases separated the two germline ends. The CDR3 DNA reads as TGTGCCAGCTATGAAGGCACTGAAGCTTTCTTT. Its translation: CASYEGTEAFF.

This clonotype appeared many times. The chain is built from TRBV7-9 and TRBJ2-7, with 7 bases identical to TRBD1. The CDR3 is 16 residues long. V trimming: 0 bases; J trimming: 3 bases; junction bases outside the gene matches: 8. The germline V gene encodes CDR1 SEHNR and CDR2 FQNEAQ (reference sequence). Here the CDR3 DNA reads TGTGCCAGCAGCTTAGCGCAAGGGACAGAATTCTACGAGCAGTACTTC. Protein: CASSLAQGTEFYEQYF. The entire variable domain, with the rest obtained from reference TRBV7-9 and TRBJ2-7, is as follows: DTGVSQNPRHKITKRGQNVTFRCDPISEHNRLYWYRQTLGQGPEFLTYFQNEAQLEKSRLLSDRFSAERPKGSFSTLEIQRTEQGDSAMYLCASSLAQGTEFYEQYFGPGTRLTVT.

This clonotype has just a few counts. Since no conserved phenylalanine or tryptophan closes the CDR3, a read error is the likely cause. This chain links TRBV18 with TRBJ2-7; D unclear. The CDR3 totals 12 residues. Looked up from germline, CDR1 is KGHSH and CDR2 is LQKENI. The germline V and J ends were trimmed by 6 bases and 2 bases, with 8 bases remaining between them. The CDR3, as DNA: TGTGCCAGCTCCATCAGCCCCTACGAGCAGTACCTC. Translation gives CASSISPYEQYL.